One sample yielded the 14 T cell receptor beta chains listed below, sequenced in a study of T cells after yellow fever vaccination. MiXCR, run by TCRdb on the 5' RACE reads, gives a single entry per CDR3 protein. The sample has approximately 260,000 distinct CDR3 sequences, 13% seen once; the top ten hold around 0.49%. The sample here was CD4+ T cells sorted from PBMCs, taken 45 days after the yellow fever booster vaccination. These receptors were collected from a man aged 25-40 years who received the YFV17D yellow fever vaccine.

This clonotype turned up a few times. The chain is built from TRBV10-3 and TRBJ2-2; no definite D call. The ends were cut back, 2 bases at V and 6 bases at J, with 10 bases in the middle. The germline V gene encodes CDR1 ENHRY and CDR2 SYGVKD. The CDR3 totals 14 residues. The CDR3: CAISENGPAGELFF. For the CDR3, the DNA is TGTGCCATCAGTGAGAACGGCCCGGCCGGGGAGCTGTTTTTT.

The rearrangement joins TRBV12-3 or TRBV12-4 to TRBJ1-2; D remains unclear. The V gene lost 6 bases and the J gene lost 4 bases, with 9 bases spanning the gap. The CDR3 extends over 12 amino acids. The CDR3 reads CASSYTSYGYTF. CDR3 DNA: TGTGCCAGCAGCTACACTTCCTATGGCTACACCTTC.

The rearrangement joins TRBV15 to TRBJ2-5; 8 nucleotides match TRBD2. Per germline, CDR1 LNHNV and CDR2 YYDKDF (reference sequence). J gave up 0 bases and V 2 bases, and 5 bases lay outside the gene matches. This CDR3 contains 16 residues. The DNA of the CDR3 is TGTGCCACCAGCAGAAATAGCGGGATGTACCAAGAGACCCAGTACTTC. It specifies CATSRNSGMYQETQYF. Complete variable domain (other parts from reference TRBV15 and TRBJ2-5): DAMVIQNPRYQVTQFGKPVTLSCSQTLNHNVMYWYQQKSSQAPKLLFHYYDKDFNNEADTPDNFQSRRPNTSFCFLDIRSPGLGDTAMYLCATSRNSGMYQETQYFGPGTRLLVL.

As for this clonotype: A much larger clone is a single base away; this may be a read error. The V and J genes are TRBV5-4 and TRBJ2-5; D call uncertain. Looked up from germline, CDR1 is SGHNT and CDR2 is YYREEE (reference sequence). CDR3 size: 13 residues. V dropped 1 base and J dropped 1 base, with 5 bases sitting between them. CDR3 protein: CASSLPLQETQYF. Here the CDR3 DNA reads TGTGCCAGCAGCTTGCCCCTCCAAGAGACCCAGTACTTC. Filled out from reference TRBV5-4 and TRBJ2-5, the complete variable domain reads ETGVTQSPTHLIKTRGQQVTLRCSSQSGHNTVSWYQQALGQGPQFIFQYYREEENGRGNFPPRFSGLQFPNYSSELNVNALELDDSALYLCASSLPLQETQYFGPGTRLLVL.

This sequence joins TRBV28 and TRBJ2-5; TRBD2 aligns across 7 bases. CDR1 is MDHEN and CDR2 is SYDVKM in the germline V gene. V lost 6 bases, J lost 6 bases, and 10 bases stayed unmatched. The length of the CDR3 is 14 residues. CDR3 loop: CASSSGGSGKTQYF. Here the CDR3 DNA reads TGTGCCAGCAGCTCCGGGGGGTCGGGGAAGACCCAGTACTTC.

The chain joins TRBV20-1 to TRBJ2-7; D unclear. V was clipped by 2 bases and J by 6 bases, with 14 bases between them. Germline assignment: CDR1 DFQATT and CDR2 SNEGSKA (reference sequence). The CDR3 consists of 13 residues. CDR3 in DNA: TGCAGTGCTAGACCCCTATTGGTTTCCGAGCAGTACTTC. Encoded protein: CSARPLLVSEQYF.

The CDR3 spells CASGLGQMNTEAFF. CDR3 DNA sequence: TGTGCTAGTGGTTTGGGACAGATGAACACTGAAGCTTTCTTT. The V and J genes are TRBV12-5 and TRBJ1-1; possibly TRBD1 for D (5 bases). The V gene's germline CDR1 is LGHNT and CDR2 FRNRAP. The CDR3 totals 14 residues. The V gene lost 1 base and the J gene lost 0 bases, with 6 bases spanning the gap.

The CDR3 here is CSASNPQDRGYEQYF. The CDR3 DNA reads as TGCAGTGCTAGTAACCCACAGGACAGGGGCTACGAGCAGTACTTC. The genes are TRBV20-1 and TRBJ2-7; TRBD1 matches at 9 bases. J gave up 3 bases and V 3 bases, and 9 bases lay outside the gene matches. Germline V gene sequence: CDR1 DFQATT, CDR2 SNEGSKA (reference sequence). The CDR3 is 15 amino acids.

There are a few counts of this clonotype. The chain has TRBV4-3 and TRBJ2-7; D is unclear. Germline V gene sequence: CDR1 LGHNA, CDR2 YSLEER. The CDR3 consists of 15 residues. The V end was cut by 0 bases, the J end by 1 base, with 10 bases between. CDR3 coding DNA: TGCGCCAGCAGCCAAGAAGGCGGAGCATCCTACGAGCAGTACTTC. Encoded protein: CASSQEGGASYEQYF.

This clonotype showed up many times. The chain couples TRBV5-1 to TRBJ2-7, with 7 bases matching TRBD1. Germline loops: CDR1 SGHRS, CDR2 YFSETQ. V lost 2 bases and J lost 2; bases outside the gene matches: 7. CDR3 length: 15 amino acids. The CDR3 is CASSFPTGNAYEQYF. In DNA form, the CDR3 reads TGCGCCAGCAGCTTCCCGACAGGGAACGCCTACGAGCAGTACTTC. The full variable domain, its missing parts supplied by reference TRBV5-1 and TRBJ2-7, is KAGVTQTPRYLIKTRGQQVTLSCSPISGHRSVSWYQQTPGQGLQFLFEYFSETQRNKGNFPGRFSGRQFSNSRSEMNVSTLELGDSALYLCASSFPTGNAYEQYFGPGTRLTVT.

The chain is built from TRBV7-2 and TRBJ1-1; TRBD1 agrees at 7 bases. The germline V gene has CDR1 SGHTA and CDR2 FQGNSA. V shed 7 bases, J shed 0 bases, and the junction held 5 bases outside the gene matches. The CDR3 covers 14 residues. Here the CDR3 DNA reads TGTGCCAGCATGCAGGGGGGCTTGAACACTGAAGCTTTCTTT. It codes for CASMQGGLNTEAFF.

A few counts support this clonotype. The rearrangement uses TRBV20-1 and TRBJ1-3, with D unresolved. V gave up 5 bases and J gave up 4 bases, with 15 bases separating them. From germline, CDR1 is DFQATT and CDR2 SNEGSKA (reference sequence). The CDR3 totals 14 residues. In DNA form, the CDR3 reads TGCAGTGCTTACGACCGGACTGGCGGAAACACCATATATTTT. As protein: CSAYDRTGGNTIYF.

This chain joins TRBV5-6 and TRBJ2-7; no clear D gene. The CDR3 runs to 14 residues. Trimming shortened V by 0 bases and J by 6 bases, and 13 bases separated the two germline ends. CDR1 SGHDT and CDR2 YYEEEE come from the germline V gene. CDR3 DNA sequence: TGTGCCAGCAGCTTGGCCGCTAAAGGAGCCGAGCAGTACTTC. It encodes CASSLAAKGAEQYF.

The chain combines TRBV5-1 with TRBJ2-2; 12 positions agree with TRBD2. Germline V gene data show CDR1 as SGHRS and CDR2 as YFSETQ. V was pared by 6 bases and J by 2 bases, with 8 bases of the junction left unmatched. The CDR3 spans 17 residues. The CDR3 bases are TGCGCCAGCAATTCGCCTAGCGGGAGGGAAAACACCGGGGAGCTGTTTTTT. The encoded protein is CASNSPSGRENTGELFF. The entire variable domain, with the rest obtained from reference TRBV5-1 and TRBJ2-2, is as follows: KAGVTQTPRYLIKTRGQQVTLSCSPISGHRSVSWYQQTPGQGLQFLFEYFSETQRNKGNFPGRFSGRQFSNSRSEMNVSTLELGDSALYLCASNSPSGRENTGELFFGEGSRLTVL.